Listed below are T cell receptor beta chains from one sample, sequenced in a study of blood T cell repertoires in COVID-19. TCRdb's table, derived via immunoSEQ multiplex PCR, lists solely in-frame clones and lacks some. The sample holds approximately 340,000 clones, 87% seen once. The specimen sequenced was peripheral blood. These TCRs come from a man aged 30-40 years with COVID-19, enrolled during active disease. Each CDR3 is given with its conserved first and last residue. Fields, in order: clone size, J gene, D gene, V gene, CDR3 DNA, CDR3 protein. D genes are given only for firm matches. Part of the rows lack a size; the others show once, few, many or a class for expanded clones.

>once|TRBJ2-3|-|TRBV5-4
TGTGCCAGCACGCCCCCGGGTGGGTCAGATACGCAGTATTTT
CASTPPGGSDTQYF
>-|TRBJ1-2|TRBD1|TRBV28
TGTGCCAGCAGTTTACCGACAGGGTCTGGGAACTATGGCTACACCTTC
CASSLPTGSGNYGYTF
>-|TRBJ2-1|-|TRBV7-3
TGTGCCAGCAGCTTCTCCCCCTCCTCGAATGAGCAGTTCTTC
CASSFSPSSNEQFF
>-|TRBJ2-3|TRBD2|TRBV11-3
TGTGCCAGCAGCCGGGGGACTAGCGGGAGTTCAGATACGCAGTATTTT
CASSRGTSGSSDTQYF
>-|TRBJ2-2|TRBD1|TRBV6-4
TGTGCCAGCAGTGTCGGGACAGGGCGAACCGGGGAGCTGTTTTTT
CASSVGTGRTGELFF
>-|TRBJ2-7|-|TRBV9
TGTGCCAGCAGCGCAAGCACCATGGACAGCCCCTACGAGCAGTACTTC
CASSASTMDSPYEQYF
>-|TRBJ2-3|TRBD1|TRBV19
TGTGCCAGTAGCACAACACACTGGACAGGGGCCCAAGATACGCAGTATTTT
CASSTTHWTGAQDTQYF
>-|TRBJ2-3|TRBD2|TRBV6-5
TGTGCCAGCAGTTACTCGTCACTAGCGATGGGTACGCAGTATTTT
CASSYSSLAMGTQYF
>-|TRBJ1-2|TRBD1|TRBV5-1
TGCGCCAGCAGCTGGGACTCGACAGGGTATGGCTACACCTTC
CASSWDSTGYGYTF
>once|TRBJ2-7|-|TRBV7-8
TGTGCCAGCAGCCCCTTAATAGCACGCGGTTACGAGCAGTACTTC
CASSPLIARGYEQYF
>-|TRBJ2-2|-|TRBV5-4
TGTGCCAGCAGCACAGTGACGAACACCGGGGAGCTGTTTTTT
CASSTVTNTGELFF
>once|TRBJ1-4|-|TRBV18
TGTGCCAGCTCACCAGAGGGCGAGGCTAATGAAAAACTGTTTTTT
CASSPEGEANEKLFF
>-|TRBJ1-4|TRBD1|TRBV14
TGTGCCAGCAGGTTACAGGGGGAGAAGGTGTGGGAACTGTTTTTT
CASRLQGEKVWELFF
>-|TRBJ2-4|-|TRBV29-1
TGCAGCGTCGCAGGGGGCGGGAGCATTCAGTACTTC
CSVAGGGSIQYF
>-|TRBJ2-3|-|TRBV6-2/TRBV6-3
TGTGCCAGCAGTTTACAGGCGACGACGGCAGATACGCAGTATTTT
CASSLQATTADTQYF
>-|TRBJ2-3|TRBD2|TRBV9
TGTGCCAGCAGCACCTCGACTAGCACCACAGATACGCAGTATTTT
CASSTSTSTTDTQYF
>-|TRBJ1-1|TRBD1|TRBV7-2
TGTGCCAGCAGCTTAACAGGGGTGGGGGCTGAAGCTTTCTTT
CASSLTGVGAEAFF
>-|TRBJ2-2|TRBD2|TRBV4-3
TGCGCCAGCAGCCAAGATTCAGCGGGGGTCCACACCGGGGAGCTGTTTTTT
CASSQDSAGVHTGELFF
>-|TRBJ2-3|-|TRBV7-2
TGTGCCAGCAGCTTAGTTGCGGGGGCTGGAGATACGCAGTATTTT
CASSLVAGAGDTQYF
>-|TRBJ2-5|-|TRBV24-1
TGTGCCACCAGTGACACCCGGGTACAAGAGACCCAGTACTTC
CATSDTRVQETQYF
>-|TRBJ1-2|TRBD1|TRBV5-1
TGCGCCAGCAGCCGGACAGGGCACTCGGTAGGCTACACCTTC
CASSRTGHSVGYTF
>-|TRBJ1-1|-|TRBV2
TGTGCCAGCAAGGGACAAATGAACACTGAAGCTTTCTTT
CASKGQMNTEAFF
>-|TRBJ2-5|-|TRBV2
TGTGCCAGCAGTGTGAATGGTTTGGGGGGAGAGACCCAGTACTTC
CASSVNGLGGETQYF
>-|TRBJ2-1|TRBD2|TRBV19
TGTGCCAGTAGTATAATGGCTAGCGGGGACCCCTACAATGAGCAGTTCTTC
CASSIMASGDPYNEQFF
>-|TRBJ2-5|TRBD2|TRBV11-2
TGTGCCAGCAGCTTTACTAGCGGGAGTGGAGAGACCCAGTACTTC
CASSFTSGSGETQYF
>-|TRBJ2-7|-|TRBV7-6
TGTGCCAGCAGTTCTTTGGGCCCGAGCTACGAGCAGTACTTC
CASSSLGPSYEQYF
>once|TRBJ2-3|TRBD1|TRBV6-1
TGTGCCAGCAGTGTTCTCCGGGGACAGCTCCGCACAGATACGCAGTATTTT
CASSVLRGQLRTDTQYF
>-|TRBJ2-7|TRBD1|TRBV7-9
TGTGCCAGCAGCTTAAGACAGGGGGGTGCCTACGAGCAGTACTTC
CASSLRQGGAYEQYF
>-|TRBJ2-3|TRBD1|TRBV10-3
TGTGCCATCAGTGAGGGGACAGGGGGGGAGGATACGCAGTATTTT
CAISEGTGGEDTQYF
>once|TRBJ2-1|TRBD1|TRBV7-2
TGTGCCAGCAGCTTAGCGACAGGGGGCAATGAGCAGTTCTTC
CASSLATGGNEQFF
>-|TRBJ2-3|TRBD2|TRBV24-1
TGTGCCACCAGTGATGCTAGCGGGAGTACAGATACGCAGTATTTT
CATSDASGSTDTQYF
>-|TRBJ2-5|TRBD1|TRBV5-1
TGCGCCAGCAGCTCCGGGACAGGACAAGAGACCCAGTACTTC
CASSSGTGQETQYF
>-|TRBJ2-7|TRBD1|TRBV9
TGTGCCAGCAGCCCCGGACAGGGGGCTGACGAGCAGTACTTC
CASSPGQGADEQYF
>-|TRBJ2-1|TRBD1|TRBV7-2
TGTGCCAGCAGCTTAGGAACAGGGGTCAATGAGCAGTTCTTC
CASSLGTGVNEQFF
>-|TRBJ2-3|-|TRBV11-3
TGTGCCAGCAGCCGCGGCCCAGATACGCAGTATTTT
CASSRGPDTQYF
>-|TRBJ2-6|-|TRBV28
TGTGCCAGCAGTTCGTGGACCGGTCGCGGGTCTGGGGCCAACGTCCTGACTTTC
CASSSWTGRGSGANVLTF
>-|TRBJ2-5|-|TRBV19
TGTGCCAGTAAGCCGCTGGGGGGGGCGCAAGAGACCCAGTACTTC
CASKPLGGAQETQYF
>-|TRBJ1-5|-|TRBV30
TGTGCCTGGCAGTATAGCAATCAGCCCCAGCATTTT
CAWQYSNQPQHF
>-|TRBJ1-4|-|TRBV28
TGTGCCAGCAACTCACGGAGTTCAACTAATGAAAAACTGTTTTTT
CASNSRSSTNEKLFF
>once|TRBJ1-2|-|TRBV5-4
TGTGCCAGCAGCCAAACCGGGAGGGCGAGAGGCTACACCTTC
CASSQTGRARGYTF
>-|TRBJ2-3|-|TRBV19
TGTGCCAGTAGTAACCCCCCGGGAAGGGTTAGCCCAGATACGCAGTATTTT
CASSNPPGRVSPDTQYF
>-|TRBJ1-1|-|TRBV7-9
TGTGCCAGCAGCTTTCCGGACAATACTGAAGCTTTCTTT
CASSFPDNTEAFF
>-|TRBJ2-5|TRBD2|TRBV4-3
TGCGCCAGCAGCCAAGATGGCGGGGGGGGGCCCCAGTACTTC
CASSQDGGGGPQYF
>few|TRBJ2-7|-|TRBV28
TGTGCCAGCAGCGACAATTTGGGAGCCTCCTACGAGCAGTACTTC
CASSDNLGASYEQYF
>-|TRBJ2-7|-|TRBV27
TGTGCCAGCAGTATCTCCGGGACACAGTACGAGCAGTACTTC
CASSISGTQYEQYF
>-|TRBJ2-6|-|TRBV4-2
TGTGCCAGCAGCCAAGATCGAACAGGGAGCTCTGGGGCCAACGTCCTGACTTTC
CASSQDRTGSSGANVLTF